The clone carrying this T cell receptor beta chain was detected only a few times. The antigen is not known. The data derive from a study of beta chain features in type 1 diabetes. Study at large: No patient-donor differences in age, gender, total cells or subset yield. Study-wide results and limits: TCRB CDR3s from Type 1 diabetes patients were moderately but significantly shorter in all four CD4+ subsets.

Cells sorted by CD45RO/CCR7/CD25/CD127/CD95/CD27 comprised CD4+ naive, central memory, regulatory and stem cell-like memory cells. Purities in excess of 95% were seen in all sorted populations. Expressed TCRB transcripts were sequenced because the entire RNA isolate underwent reverse transcription. The assay was immunoSEQ multiplex PCR, and TCRdb's table has in-frame clones only and misses some. The table lists about 370,000 clones, roughly a tenth of them singletons. The receptor comes from a man aged 25 to 40 with type 1 diabetes. The sequenced sample consisted of central memory CD4+ T cells from blood.

CDR3 bases: TGTGCCAGCAGCTTAGCGGGAGAGCAGTTCTTC. It translates to CASSLAGEQFF. The chain carries TRBV5-4 and TRBJ2-1; 7 nucleotides align to TRBD2. Trimming took 2 bases from V and 10 from J; bases not matched to a gene: 0. CDR3 length: 11 amino acids. CDR1 is SGHNT and CDR2 is YYREEE in the germline V gene (reference sequence). Looking up the rest from reference TRBV5-4 and TRBJ2-1 gives the full variable domain: ETGVTQSPTHLIKTRGQQVTLRCSSQSGHNTVSWYQQALGQGPQFIFQYYREEENGRGNFPPRFSGLQFPNYSSELNVNALELDDSALYLCASSLAGEQFFGPGTRLTVL.